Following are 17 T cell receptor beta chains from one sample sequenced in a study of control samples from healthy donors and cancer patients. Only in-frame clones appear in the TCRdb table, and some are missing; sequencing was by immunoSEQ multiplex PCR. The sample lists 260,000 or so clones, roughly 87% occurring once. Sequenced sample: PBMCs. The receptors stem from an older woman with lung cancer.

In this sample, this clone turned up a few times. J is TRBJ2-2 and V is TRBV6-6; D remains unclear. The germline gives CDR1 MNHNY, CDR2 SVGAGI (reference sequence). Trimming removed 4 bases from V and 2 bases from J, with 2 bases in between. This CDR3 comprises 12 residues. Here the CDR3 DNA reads TGTGCCAGCAGTTTCAACACCGGGGAGCTGTTTTTT. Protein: CASSFNTGELFF.

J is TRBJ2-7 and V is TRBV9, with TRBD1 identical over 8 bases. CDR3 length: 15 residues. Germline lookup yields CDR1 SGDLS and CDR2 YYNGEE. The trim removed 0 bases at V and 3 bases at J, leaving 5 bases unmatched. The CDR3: CASSVATGVIYEQYF. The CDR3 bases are TGTGCCAGCAGCGTAGCGACAGGGGTAATCTACGAGCAGTACTTC. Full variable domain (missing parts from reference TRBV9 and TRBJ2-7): DSGVTQTPKHLITATGQRVTLRCSPRSGDLSVYWYQQSLDQGLQFLIQYYNGEERAKGNILERFSAQQFPDLHSELNLSSLELGDSALYFCASSVATGVIYEQYFGPGTRLTVT.

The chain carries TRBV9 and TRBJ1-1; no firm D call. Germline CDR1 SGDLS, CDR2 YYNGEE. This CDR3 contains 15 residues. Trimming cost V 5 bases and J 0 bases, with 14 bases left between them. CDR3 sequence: CASSRSPDLNTEAFF. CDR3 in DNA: TGTGCCAGCAGTCGTAGTCCGGATTTGAACACTGAAGCTTTCTTT.

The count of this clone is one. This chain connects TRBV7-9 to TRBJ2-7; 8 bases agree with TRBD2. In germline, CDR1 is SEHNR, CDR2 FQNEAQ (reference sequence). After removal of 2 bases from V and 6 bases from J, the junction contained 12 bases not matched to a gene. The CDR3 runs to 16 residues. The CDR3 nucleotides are TGTGCCAGCAGCTTAATACCCAGCGGGGGTCTCCCCGAGCAGTACTTC. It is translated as CASSLIPSGGLPEQYF. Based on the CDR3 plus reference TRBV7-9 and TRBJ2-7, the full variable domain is DTGVSQNPRHKITKRGQNVTFRCDPISEHNRLYWYRQTLGQGPEFLTYFQNEAQLEKSRLLSDRFSAERPKGSFSTLEIQRTEQGDSAMYLCASSLIPSGGLPEQYFGPGTRLTVT.

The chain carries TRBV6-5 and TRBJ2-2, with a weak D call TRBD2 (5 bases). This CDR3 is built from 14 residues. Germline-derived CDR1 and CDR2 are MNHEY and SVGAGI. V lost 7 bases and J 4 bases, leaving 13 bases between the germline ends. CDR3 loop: CASKNGGSTGELFF. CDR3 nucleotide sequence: TGTGCCAGCAAAAATGGAGGATCCACCGGGGAGCTGTTTTTT.

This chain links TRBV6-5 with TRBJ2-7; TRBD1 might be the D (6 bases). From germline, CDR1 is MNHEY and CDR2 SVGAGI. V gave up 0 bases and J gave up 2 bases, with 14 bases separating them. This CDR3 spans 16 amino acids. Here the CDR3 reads CASSYSGGDTPYEQYF. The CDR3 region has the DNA TGTGCCAGCAGTTACTCTGGTGGGGACACCCCCTACGAGCAGTACTTC.

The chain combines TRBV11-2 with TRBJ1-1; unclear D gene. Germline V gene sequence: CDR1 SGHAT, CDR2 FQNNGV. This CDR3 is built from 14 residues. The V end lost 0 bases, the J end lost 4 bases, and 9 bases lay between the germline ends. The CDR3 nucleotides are TGTGCCAGCAGCTTAGATCCGGTCAGCACTGAAGCTTTCTTT. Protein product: CASSLDPVSTEAFF.

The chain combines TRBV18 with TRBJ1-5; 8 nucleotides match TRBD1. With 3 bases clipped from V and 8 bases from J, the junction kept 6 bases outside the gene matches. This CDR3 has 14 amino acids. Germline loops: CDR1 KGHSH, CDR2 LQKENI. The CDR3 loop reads CASSPGTGFEPQHF. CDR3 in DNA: TGTGCCAGCTCACCCGGGACAGGATTTGAGCCCCAGCATTTT.

The CDR3 nucleotides read TGCAGTGCTAGTAAGTTATCTGAAGCTTTCTTT. It specifies CSASKLSEAFF. This chain connects TRBV20-1 to TRBJ1-1; D is unresolved. The CDR3 extends over 11 amino acids. The germline V and J ends were trimmed by 3 bases and 6 bases, with 8 bases remaining between them. The V gene's germline CDR1 is DFQATT and CDR2 SNEGSKA (reference sequence).

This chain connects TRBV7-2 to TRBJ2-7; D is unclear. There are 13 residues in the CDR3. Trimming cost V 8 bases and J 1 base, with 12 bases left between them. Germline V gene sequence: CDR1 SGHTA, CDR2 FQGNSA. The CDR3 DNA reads TGTGCCAGCGCGCCTCGCCTTTCCTACGAGCAGTACTTC. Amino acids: CASAPRLSYEQYF. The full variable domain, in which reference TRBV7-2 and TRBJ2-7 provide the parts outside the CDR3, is GAGVSQSPSNKVTEKGKDVELRCDPISGHTALYWYRQSLGQGLEFLIYFQGNSAPDKSGLPSDRFSAERTGGSVSTLTIQRTQQEDSAVYLCASAPRLSYEQYFGPGTRLTVT.

This chain's CDR3 is CASSSPTGGGNTIYF. CDR3 coding DNA: TGTGCCAGCAGCTCCCCGACGGGGGGTGGAAACACCATATATTTT. The chain combines TRBV5-6 with TRBJ1-3; TRBD1 is a possible D gene (5 bases). CDR3 length equals 15 residues. V dropped 3 bases and J dropped 3 bases, with 13 bases sitting between them. The germline V gene encodes CDR1 SGHDT and CDR2 YYEEEE.

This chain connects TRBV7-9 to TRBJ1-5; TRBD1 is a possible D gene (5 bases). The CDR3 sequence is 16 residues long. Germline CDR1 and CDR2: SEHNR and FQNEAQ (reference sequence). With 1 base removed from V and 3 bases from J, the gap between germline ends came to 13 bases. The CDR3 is CASSLGDHRNNQPQHF. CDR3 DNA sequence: TGTGCCAGCAGCTTAGGGGACCACCGGAACAATCAGCCCCAGCATTTT.

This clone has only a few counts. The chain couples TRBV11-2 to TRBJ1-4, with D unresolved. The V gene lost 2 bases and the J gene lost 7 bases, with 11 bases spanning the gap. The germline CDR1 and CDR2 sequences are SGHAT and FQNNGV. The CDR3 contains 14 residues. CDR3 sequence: CASSLPPPREKLFF. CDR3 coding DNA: TGTGCCAGCAGCTTACCCCCCCCTCGTGAAAAACTGTTTTTT.

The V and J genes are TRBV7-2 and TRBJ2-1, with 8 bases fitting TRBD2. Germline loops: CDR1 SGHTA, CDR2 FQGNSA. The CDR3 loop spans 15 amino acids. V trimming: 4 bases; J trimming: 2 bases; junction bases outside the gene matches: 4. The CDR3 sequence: CASSYTSGTYNEQFF. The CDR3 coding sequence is TGTGCCAGCAGCTACACTAGCGGAACCTACAATGAGCAGTTCTTC. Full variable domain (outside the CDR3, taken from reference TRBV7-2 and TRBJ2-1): GAGVSQSPSNKVTEKGKDVELRCDPISGHTALYWYRQSLGQGLEFLIYFQGNSAPDKSGLPSDRFSAERTGGSVSTLTIQRTQQEDSAVYLCASSYTSGTYNEQFFGPGTRLTVL.

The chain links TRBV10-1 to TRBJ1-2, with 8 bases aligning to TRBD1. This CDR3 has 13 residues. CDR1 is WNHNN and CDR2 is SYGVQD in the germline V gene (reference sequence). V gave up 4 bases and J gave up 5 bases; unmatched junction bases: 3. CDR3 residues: CASSGDRGYGYTF. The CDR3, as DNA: TGCGCCAGCAGTGGTGACAGGGGTTATGGCTACACCTTC.

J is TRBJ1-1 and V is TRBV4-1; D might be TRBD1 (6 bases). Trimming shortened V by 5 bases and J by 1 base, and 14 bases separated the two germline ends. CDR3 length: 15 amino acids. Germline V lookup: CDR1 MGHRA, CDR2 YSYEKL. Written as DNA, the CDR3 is TGCGCCAGCAGCTTACAACAGGGAGGGAACACTGAAGCTTTCTTT. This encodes CASSLQQGGNTEAFF.

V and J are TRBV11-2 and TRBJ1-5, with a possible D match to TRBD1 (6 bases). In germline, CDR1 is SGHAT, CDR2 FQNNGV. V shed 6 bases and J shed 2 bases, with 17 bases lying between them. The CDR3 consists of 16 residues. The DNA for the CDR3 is TGTGCCAGCAGTCGGGGGGCGGGGCTTGGCAATCAGCCCCAGCATTTT. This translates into CASSRGAGLGNQPQHF.